The present T cell receptor beta chain was sequenced within a study of blood T cell repertoires in COVID-19 (dated by TCRdb to 2020 to 2022). The study in broad terms: The collaborator samples originated in the United States, Italy and Spain and spanned the acute and convalescent phases of COVID-19. The material from the prospective study consisted of cDNA or gDNA derived from T cells, B-cell-depleted T cells, or PBMCs. Subjects who had been exposed to COVID-19, were actively infected with it, or had recovered from it provided the deeply sampled blood TCRbeta repertoires that made up the dataset. The repertoires were made available in a free public database intended to serve as a resource for research on the immune response to SARS-CoV-2. The samples were drawn from two sources: the first 160 participants of the ongoing ImmuneRACE study, and some 1,300 subjects contributed by 6 global collaborators. Sample metadata almost always included a de-identified subject ID, COVID-19 status, age in years and sex. Where available, HLA class I and class II types were obtained from metadata supplied by the sample provider rather than from assay-based typing.

Collaborating institutions collected whole blood in K2EDTA tubes following their own protocols. Collaborator samples were shipped for TCRbeta analysis as frozen whole blood, isolated PBMCs, or DNA extracted from either sample type. Beyond this particular receptor, the publication reports: Clinical and demographic metadata were provided uncurated, with the amount varying by source and participant.

TCRbeta CDR3 regions were amplified from genomic DNA by means of the immunoSEQ Assay, a bias-controlled multiplex PCR. In the authors' own workflow: The number of nucleated cells in each sample was estimated from the amplification of reference gene primers within the assay. To quantify the absolute abundance of each unique TCRbeta CDR3 rearrangement, sequence reads were collapsed and filtered. For each sample, productive Simpson clonality was calculated by taking the square root of Simpson's diversity index across productive rearrangements. The clones in this table, taken by TCRdb from immuneACCESS, are in-frame only. Not every clone is retained; where verified, under half of the shortfall comes from an unresolved V gene, and the cause of the rest is unknown. D and trimming come from the DNA, and the V and J calls and clone size come from that table. The sample contains fewer than 50,000 clones, roughly 90% of them found a single time. The ten largest clones add up to under 4.5% of the sample.

Of note for this clone: Its antigen remains undetermined. Per-base qualities were not stored, and no clone one base away is much larger.

Here V drops 3 bases and J drops 4 bases, and the junction holds 8 bases not matched to any gene. The germline V gene sets CDR1 to SNHLY and CDR2 to FYNNEI. From the cysteine through the phenylalanine, the CDR3 covers 15 amino acids. The read is trimmed to its CDR3 DNA, 45 bases read in frame from base 1. This receptor chain uses TRBV2 and TRBJ2-7, and 8 bases in between align with TRBD1. Sequenced: peripheral blood. The sequence was collected from a human donor in a cohort sampled during active COVID-19. The CDR3: CASSDRRQGRYEQYF. The nucleotide sequence is TGTGCCAGCAGTGACAGGAGACAGGGGCGTTACGAGCAGTACTTC.